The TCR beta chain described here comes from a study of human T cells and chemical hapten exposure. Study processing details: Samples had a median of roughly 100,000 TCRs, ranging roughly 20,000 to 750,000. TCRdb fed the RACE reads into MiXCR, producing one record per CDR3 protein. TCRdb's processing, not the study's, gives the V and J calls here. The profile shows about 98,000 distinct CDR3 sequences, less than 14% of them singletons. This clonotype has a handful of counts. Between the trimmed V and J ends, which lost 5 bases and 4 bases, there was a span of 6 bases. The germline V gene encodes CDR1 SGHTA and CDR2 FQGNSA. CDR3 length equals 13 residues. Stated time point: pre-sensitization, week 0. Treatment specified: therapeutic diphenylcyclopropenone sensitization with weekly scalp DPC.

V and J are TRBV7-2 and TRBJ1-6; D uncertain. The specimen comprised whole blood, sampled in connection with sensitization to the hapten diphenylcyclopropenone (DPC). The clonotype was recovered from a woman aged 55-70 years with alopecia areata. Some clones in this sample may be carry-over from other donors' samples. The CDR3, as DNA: TGTGCCAGCAGCGCCGATTATAATTCACCCCTCCACTTT. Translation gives CASSADYNSPLHF.